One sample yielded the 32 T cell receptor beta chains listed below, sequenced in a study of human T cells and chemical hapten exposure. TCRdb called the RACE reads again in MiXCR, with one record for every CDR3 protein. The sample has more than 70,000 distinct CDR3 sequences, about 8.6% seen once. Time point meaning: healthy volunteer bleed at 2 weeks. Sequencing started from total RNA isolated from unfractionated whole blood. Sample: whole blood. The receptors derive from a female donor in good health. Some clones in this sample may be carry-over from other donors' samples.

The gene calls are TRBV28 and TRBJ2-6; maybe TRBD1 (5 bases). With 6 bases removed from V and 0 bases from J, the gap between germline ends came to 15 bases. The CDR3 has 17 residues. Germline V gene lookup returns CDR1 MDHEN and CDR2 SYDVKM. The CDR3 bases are TGTGCCAGCAGGATCCAGGGTTCCAGCTCTGGGGCCAACGTCCTGACTTTC. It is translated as CASRIQGSSSGANVLTF.

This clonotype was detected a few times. CDR3 protein: CASRQGSGGYTF. The CDR3 region has the DNA TGTGCCAGCAGACAGGGTTCTGGTGGCTACACCTTC. The chain combines TRBV27 with TRBJ1-2, with D possibly TRBD1 on 6 matching bases. Germline CDR1 reads MNHEY; CDR2 reads SMNVEV (reference sequence). The V end lost 6 bases, the J end lost 7 bases, and 12 bases lay between the germline ends. The CDR3 is 12 amino acids.

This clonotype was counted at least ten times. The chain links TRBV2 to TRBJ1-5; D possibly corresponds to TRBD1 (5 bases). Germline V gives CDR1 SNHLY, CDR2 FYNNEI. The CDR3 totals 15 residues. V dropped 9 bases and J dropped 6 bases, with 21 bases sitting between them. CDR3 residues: CASTTGGGTFQPQHF. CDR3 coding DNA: TGTGCCAGTACAACAGGTGGTGGGACCTTTCAGCCCCAGCATTTT.

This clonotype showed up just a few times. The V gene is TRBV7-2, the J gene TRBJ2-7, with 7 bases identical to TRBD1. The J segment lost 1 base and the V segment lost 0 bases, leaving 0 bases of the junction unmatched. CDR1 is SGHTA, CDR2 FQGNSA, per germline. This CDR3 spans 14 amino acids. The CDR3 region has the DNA TGTGCCAGCAGCTTAGCCAGGGGGTCCTACGAGCAGTACTTC. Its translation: CASSLARGSYEQYF.

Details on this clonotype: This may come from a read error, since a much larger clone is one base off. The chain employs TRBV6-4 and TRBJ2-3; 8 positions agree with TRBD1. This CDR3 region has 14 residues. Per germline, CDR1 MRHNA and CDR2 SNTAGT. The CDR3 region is CVSSDSTGADTQYF. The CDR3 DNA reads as TGTGTCAGCAGTGACTCGACAGGGGCAGATACGCAGTATTTT.

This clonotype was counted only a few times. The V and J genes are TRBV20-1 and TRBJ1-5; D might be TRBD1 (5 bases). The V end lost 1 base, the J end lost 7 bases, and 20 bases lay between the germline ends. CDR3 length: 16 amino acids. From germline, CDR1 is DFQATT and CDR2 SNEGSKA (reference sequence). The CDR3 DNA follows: TGCAGTGCTAGAGGGTCAGGGAGGGGAATGGGACAGCCCCAGCATTTT. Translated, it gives CSARGSGRGMGQPQHF.

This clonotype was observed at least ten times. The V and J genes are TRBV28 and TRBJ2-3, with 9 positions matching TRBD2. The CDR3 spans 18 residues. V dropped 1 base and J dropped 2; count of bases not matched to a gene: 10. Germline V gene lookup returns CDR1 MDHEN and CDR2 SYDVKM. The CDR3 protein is CASSLLDLAGYNTDTQYF. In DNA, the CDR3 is TGTGCCAGCAGTTTATTAGACCTAGCGGGATACAACACAGATACGCAGTATTTT.

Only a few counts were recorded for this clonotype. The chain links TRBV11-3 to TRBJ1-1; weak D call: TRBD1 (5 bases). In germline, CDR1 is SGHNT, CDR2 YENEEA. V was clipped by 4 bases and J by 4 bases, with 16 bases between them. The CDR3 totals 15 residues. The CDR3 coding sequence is TGTGCCAGCAGCTCGTCTTCGACAGCCTCCACTGAAGCTTTCTTT. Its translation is CASSSSSTASTEAFF.

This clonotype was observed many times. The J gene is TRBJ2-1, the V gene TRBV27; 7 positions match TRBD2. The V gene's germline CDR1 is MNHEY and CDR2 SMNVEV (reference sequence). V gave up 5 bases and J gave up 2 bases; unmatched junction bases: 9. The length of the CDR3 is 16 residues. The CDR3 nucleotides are TGTGCCAGCAGTAATCTGGTGGGAGGGGCCTACAATGAGCAGTTCTTC. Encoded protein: CASSNLVGGAYNEQFF.

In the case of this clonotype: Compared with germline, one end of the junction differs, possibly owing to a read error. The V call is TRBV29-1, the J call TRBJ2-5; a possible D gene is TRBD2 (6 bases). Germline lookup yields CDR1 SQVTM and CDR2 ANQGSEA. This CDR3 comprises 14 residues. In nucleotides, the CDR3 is TGCAGCGTTGAACTGGCCGCGAGGGAGGAGACCCGGTACTTC. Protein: CSVELAAREETRYF. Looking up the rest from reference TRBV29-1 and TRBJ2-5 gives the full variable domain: SAVISQKPSRDICQRGTSLTIQCQVDSQVTMMFWYRQQPGQSLTLIATANQGSEATYESGFVIDKFPISRPNLTFSTLTVSNMSPEDSSIYLCSVELAAREETRYFGPGTRLLVL.

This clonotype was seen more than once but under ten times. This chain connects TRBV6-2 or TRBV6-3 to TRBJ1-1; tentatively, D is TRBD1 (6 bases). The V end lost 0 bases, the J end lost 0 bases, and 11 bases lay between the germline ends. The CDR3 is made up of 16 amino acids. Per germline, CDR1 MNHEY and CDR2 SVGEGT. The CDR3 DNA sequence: TGTGCCAGCAGTTACTCGGCAGGGGAAATGAACACTGAAGCTTTCTTT. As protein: CASSYSAGEMNTEAFF.

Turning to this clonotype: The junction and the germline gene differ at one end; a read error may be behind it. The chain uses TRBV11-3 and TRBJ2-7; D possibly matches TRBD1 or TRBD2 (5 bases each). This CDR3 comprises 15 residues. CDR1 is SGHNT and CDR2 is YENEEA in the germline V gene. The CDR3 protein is CASSSGRDGSYEQNF. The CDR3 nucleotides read TGTGCCAGCAGCTCGGGCCGGGACGGATCCTACGAGCAGAACTTC.

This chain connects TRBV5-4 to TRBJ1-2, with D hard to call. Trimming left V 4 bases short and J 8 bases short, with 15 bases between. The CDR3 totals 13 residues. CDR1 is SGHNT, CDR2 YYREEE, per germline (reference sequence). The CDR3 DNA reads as TGTGCCAGCAGCCTAAATAGGTTGGGGGGCTACACCTTC. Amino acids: CASSLNRLGGYTF.

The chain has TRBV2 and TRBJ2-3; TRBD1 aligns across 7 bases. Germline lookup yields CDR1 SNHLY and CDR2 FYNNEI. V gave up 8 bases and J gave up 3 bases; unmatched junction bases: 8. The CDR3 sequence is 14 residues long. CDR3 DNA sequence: TGTGCCAGCCCCGTGGGACAGAAAACAGATACGCAGTATTTT. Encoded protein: CASPVGQKTDTQYF. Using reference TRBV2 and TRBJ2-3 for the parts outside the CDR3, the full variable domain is EPEVTQTPSHQVTQMGQEVILRCVPISNHLYFYWYRQILGQKVEFLVSFYNNEISEKSEIFDDQFSVERPDGSNFTLKIRSTKLEDSAMYFCASPVGQKTDTQYFGPGTRLTVL.

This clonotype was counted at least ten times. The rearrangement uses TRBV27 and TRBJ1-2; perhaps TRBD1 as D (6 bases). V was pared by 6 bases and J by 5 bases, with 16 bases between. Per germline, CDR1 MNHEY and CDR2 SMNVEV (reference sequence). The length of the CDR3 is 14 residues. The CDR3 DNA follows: TGTGCCAGCAGACTAGGGACAAGATCTTATGGCTACACCTTC. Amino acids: CASRLGTRSYGYTF.

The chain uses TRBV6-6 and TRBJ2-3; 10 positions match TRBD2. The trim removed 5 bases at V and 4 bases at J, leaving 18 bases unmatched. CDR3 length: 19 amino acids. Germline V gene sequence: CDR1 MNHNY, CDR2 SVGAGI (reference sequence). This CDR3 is CASSHTVASSGRLSDTQYF. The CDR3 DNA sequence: TGTGCCAGCAGTCACACGGTGGCCTCTAGCGGGAGATTGTCAGATACGCAGTATTTT.

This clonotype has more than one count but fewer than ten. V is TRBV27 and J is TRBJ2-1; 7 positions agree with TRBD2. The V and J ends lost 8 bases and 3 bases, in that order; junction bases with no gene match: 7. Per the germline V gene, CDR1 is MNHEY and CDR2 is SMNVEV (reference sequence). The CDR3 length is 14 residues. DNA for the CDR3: TGTGCCAGCCGTCCCAGGACTAGCTACAATGAGCAGTTCTTC. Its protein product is CASRPRTSYNEQFF.

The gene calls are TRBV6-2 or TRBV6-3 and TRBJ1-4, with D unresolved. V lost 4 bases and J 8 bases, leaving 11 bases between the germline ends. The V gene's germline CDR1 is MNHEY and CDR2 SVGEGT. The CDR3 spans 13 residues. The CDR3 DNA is TGTGCCAGCAGTTCCTCAAACCGGGAAAAACTGTTTTTT. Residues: CASSSSNREKLFF.

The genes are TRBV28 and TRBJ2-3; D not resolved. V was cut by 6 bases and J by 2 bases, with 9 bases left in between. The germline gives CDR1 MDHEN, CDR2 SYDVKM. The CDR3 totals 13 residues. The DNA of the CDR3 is TGTGCCAGCAGCCACGACTTCACAGATACGCAGTATTTT. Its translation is CASSHDFTDTQYF.

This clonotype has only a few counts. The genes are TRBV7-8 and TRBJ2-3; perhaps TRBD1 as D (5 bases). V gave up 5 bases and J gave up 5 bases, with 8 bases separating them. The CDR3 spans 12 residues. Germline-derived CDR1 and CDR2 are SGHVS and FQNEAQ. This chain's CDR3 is CASSRGKDTQYF. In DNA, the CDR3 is TGTGCCAGCAGCAGGGGAAAAGATACGCAGTATTTT.

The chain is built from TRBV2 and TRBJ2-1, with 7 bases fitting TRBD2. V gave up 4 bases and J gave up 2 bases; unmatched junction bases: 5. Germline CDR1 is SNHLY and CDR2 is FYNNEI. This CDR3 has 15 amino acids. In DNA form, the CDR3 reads TGTGCCAGCAGTGGGACTAGGCAGACCTACAATGAGCAGTTCTTC. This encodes CASSGTRQTYNEQFF. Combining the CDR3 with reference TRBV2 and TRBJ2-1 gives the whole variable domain EPEVTQTPSHQVTQMGQEVILRCVPISNHLYFYWYRQILGQKVEFLVSFYNNEISEKSEIFDDQFSVERPDGSNFTLKIRSTKLEDSAMYFCASSGTRQTYNEQFFGPGTRLTVL.

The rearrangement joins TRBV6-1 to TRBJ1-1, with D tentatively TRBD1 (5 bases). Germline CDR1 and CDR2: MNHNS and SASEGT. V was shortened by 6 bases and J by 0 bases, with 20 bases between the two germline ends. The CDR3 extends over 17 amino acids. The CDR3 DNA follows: TGTGCCAGCAGAGCTCGACAGCCCTCTGCGATGAACACTGAAGCTTTCTTT. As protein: CASRARQPSAMNTEAFF.

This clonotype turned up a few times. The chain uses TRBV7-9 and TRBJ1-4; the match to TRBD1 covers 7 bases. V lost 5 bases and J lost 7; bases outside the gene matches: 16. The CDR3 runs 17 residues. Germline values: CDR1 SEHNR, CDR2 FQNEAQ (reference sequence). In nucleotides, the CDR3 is TGTGCCAGCAGCCTAGGCCTCCACAGGGGTCAGGGTGAAAAACTGTTTTTT. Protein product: CASSLGLHRGQGEKLFF.

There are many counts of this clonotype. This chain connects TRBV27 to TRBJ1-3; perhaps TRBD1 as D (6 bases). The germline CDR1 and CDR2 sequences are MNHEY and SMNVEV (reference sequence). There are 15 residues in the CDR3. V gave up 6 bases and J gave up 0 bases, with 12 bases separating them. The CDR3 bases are TGTGCCAGCAGGGAGGGGGTCCTCTCTGGAAACACCATATATTTT. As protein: CASREGVLSGNTIYF.

The chain's CDR3 is CASLENPGQTTDTQYF. DNA for the CDR3: TGTGCCAGCCTCGAAAATCCGGGACAGACCACAGATACGCAGTATTTT. The chain joins TRBV21-1 to TRBJ2-3; the table calls TRBD1, which could not be checked here. TRBV21-1 is annotated as a pseudogene. The CDR3 is made up of 16 amino acids.

In DNA, the CDR3 is TGTGCCAGCAGTGTAGGGGGTAGCGGGAACGACGAGCAGTTCTTC. Its translation is CASSVGGSGNDEQFF. This chain connects TRBV6-4 to TRBJ2-1, with TRBD2 matching 8 bases. Germline V CDR1 and CDR2: MRHNA, SNTAGT. The CDR3 runs 15 residues. V shed 4 bases, J shed 10 bases, and the junction held 12 bases outside the gene matches.

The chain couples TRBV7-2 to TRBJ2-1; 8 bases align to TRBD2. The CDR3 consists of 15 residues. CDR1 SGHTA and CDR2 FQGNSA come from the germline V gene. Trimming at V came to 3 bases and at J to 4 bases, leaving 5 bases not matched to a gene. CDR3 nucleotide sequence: TGTGCCAGCAGCTTCGCTAGCGGGCTGTACAATGAGCAGTTCTTC. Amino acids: CASSFASGLYNEQFF.

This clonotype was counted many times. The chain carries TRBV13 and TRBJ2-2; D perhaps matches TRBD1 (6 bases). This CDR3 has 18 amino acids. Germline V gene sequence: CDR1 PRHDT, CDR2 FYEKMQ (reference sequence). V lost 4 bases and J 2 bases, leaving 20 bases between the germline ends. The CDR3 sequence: CASSSSQLQGRNTGELFF. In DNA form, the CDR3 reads TGTGCCAGCAGCTCTTCCCAACTCCAGGGGAGAAACACCGGGGAGCTGTTTTTT.

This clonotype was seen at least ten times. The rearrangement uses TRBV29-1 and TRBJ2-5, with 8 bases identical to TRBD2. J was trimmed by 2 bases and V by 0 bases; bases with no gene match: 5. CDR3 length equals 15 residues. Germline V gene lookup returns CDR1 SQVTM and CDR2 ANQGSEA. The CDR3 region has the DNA TGCAGCGTTGAAGATGGAACGGGAGGGCAAGAGACCCAGTACTTC. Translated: CSVEDGTGGQETQYF.

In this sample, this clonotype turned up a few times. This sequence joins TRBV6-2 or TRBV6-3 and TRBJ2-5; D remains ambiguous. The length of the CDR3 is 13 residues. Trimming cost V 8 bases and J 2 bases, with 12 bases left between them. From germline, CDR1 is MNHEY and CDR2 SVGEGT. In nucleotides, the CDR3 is TGTGCCAGCTCCCGACCGATTCAAGAGACCCAGTACTTC. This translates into CASSRPIQETQYF.

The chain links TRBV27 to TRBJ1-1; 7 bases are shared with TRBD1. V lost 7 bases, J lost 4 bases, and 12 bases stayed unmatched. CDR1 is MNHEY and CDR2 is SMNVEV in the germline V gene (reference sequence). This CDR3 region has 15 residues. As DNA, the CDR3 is TGTGCCAGCAAGCCAGGGGGGCGGTCGTTCACTGAAGCTTTCTTT. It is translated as CASKPGGRSFTEAFF.

The chain's CDR3 is CSGRTGADTQYF. The CDR3 DNA reads TGCAGCGGTCGGACAGGGGCAGATACGCAGTATTTT. The chain joins TRBV29-1 to TRBJ2-3; 9 bases are shared with TRBD1. V shed 7 bases and J 4 bases; nucleotides not matched to a gene: 3. This CDR3 has 12 residues. Germline V gives CDR1 SQVTM, CDR2 ANQGSEA.